The next 11 T cell receptor beta chains were all read from a single sample in a study of cytomegalovirus exposure and HLA in healthy donors. PCR employed 60 Vbeta and 13 Jbeta primers. TCRdb's copy holds only in-frame clones and misses some; the assay was immunoSEQ multiplex PCR. The table shows 130,000 to 150,000 clones, with around 70% occurring only once. Input material: PBMCs. The receptors originated from a man aged 35 to 55 in good health and CMV-seronegative.

The chain carries TRBV4-3 and TRBJ2-1, with TRBD2 identical over 7 bases. J lost 2 bases, V lost 0 bases, and 10 bases had no gene match. This CDR3 spans 18 amino acids. The germline CDR1 and CDR2 sequences are LGHNA and YSLEER. The CDR3 nucleotides read TGCGCCAGCAGCCAAGAATCGGGGGGATTAGCACCCTACAATGAGCAGTTCTTC. It specifies CASSQESGGLAPYNEQFF.

Comments on this clone: Within the sample, other DNA sequences also encode this same CDR3. J is TRBJ2-7 and V is TRBV4-2; D gene unclear. With 3 bases removed from V and 0 bases from J, the gap between germline ends came to 18 bases. The V gene's germline CDR1 is LGHNA and CDR2 YNFKEQ. The CDR3 runs 17 residues. This chain's CDR3 is CASSHPPGSISSYEQYF. The CDR3 nucleotides are TGTGCCAGCAGCCATCCTCCCGGGTCGATAAGCTCCTACGAGCAGTACTTC.

This chain joins TRBV30 and TRBJ2-5; TRBD1 is a possible D gene (6 bases). The closer fit of TRBJ2-7 to the DNA end suggests the J call may be wrong. Germline CDR1 reads GTSNPN; CDR2 reads SVGIG (reference sequence). The CDR3 sequence is 14 residues long. CDR3 sequence (DNA): TGTGCCTGGAGTGGTCAGGGGCTTACCTACGAGCAGTACTTC. Protein: CAWSGQGLTYEQYF.

This chain uses TRBV18 with TRBJ1-5, with D possibly being TRBD1 (6 bases). V was clipped by 5 bases and J by 15 bases, with 14 bases between them. The CDR3 sequence is 11 residues long. The germline V gene encodes CDR1 KGHSH and CDR2 LQKENI. The CDR3 DNA reads TGTGCCAGCTCATCCGGACAGATCCGGCATTTT. Encoded protein: CASSSGQIRHF.

Only a few counts were recorded for this clone. The CDR3, as DNA: TGCGCCAGCAGCCAAGTCGGGGGGGAACAGCCCCAGCATTTT. Amino acids: CASSQVGGEQPQHF. The V gene is TRBV4-1, the J gene TRBJ1-5; weak D call: TRBD1 (5 bases). CDR1 is MGHRA, CDR2 YSYEKL, per germline. The V gene lost 1 base and the J gene lost 7 bases, with 11 bases spanning the gap. This CDR3 spans 14 amino acids.

The chain links TRBV2 to TRBJ1-4; D unresolved. Germline V gene sequence: CDR1 SNHLY, CDR2 FYNNEI. The ends were cut back, 6 bases at V and 7 bases at J, with 15 bases in the middle. This CDR3 is 14 amino acids long. CDR3 nucleotide sequence: TGTGCCAGCAGGGAGGCCGGGGTGTCTGAAAAACTGTTTTTT. It encodes CASREAGVSEKLFF.

The CDR3: CATSRDGQDGSGELFF. CDR3 in DNA: TGTGCCACCAGCAGGGACGGACAGGATGGTTCCGGGGAGCTGTTTTTT. The V call is TRBV15, the J call TRBJ2-2, with 7 bases that match TRBD1. After removal of 3 bases from V and 6 bases from J, the junction contained 10 bases not matched to a gene. The CDR3 extends over 16 amino acids. Germline loops: CDR1 LNHNV, CDR2 YYDKDF (reference sequence).

The chain recombines TRBV19 with TRBJ1-1; 7 nucleotides line up with TRBD1. Germline trimming cut 5 bases from V and 0 bases from J; bases unmatched to any gene: 9. CDR3 length: 16 residues. CDR1 and CDR2 (germline): LNHDA, SQIVND (reference sequence). CDR3 nucleotides: TGTGCCAGTAGTCCCTGGGACAGAAACATGAACACTGAAGCTTTCTTT. Its translation: CASSPWDRNMNTEAFF. Complete variable domain (other parts from reference TRBV19 and TRBJ1-1): DGGITQSPKYLFRKEGQNVTLSCEQNLNHDAMYWYRQDPGQGLRLIYYSQIVNDFQKGDIAEGYSVSREKKESFPLTVTSAQKNPTAFYLCASSPWDRNMNTEAFFGQGTRLTVV.

This chain connects TRBV9 to TRBJ1-2; tentative D call: TRBD1 (6 bases). The CDR3 spans 14 residues. CDR1 SGDLS and CDR2 YYNGEE come from the germline V gene. CDR3 loop: CASRTGSGNYGYTF. The CDR3 DNA sequence: TGTGCGAGCCGAACAGGGTCTGGTAACTATGGCTACACCTTC.

A few counts support this clone. This chain joins TRBV27 and TRBJ1-6, with D possibly being TRBD1 (5 bases). Germline V gene sequence: CDR1 MNHEY, CDR2 SMNVEV (reference sequence). Trimming shortened V by 2 bases and J by 9 bases, and 14 bases separated the two germline ends. This CDR3 contains 15 residues. CDR3 coding DNA: TGTGCCAGCAGTTTAGGCAGGGCTCTGGGTTCACCCCTCCACTTT. It codes for CASSLGRALGSPLHF.

The chain employs TRBV7-9 and TRBJ2-3, with 7 bases identical to TRBD2. V gave up 2 bases and J gave up 1 base; unmatched junction bases: 0. This CDR3 has 14 amino acids. Germline V gene data show CDR1 as SEHNR and CDR2 as FQNEAQ (reference sequence). CDR3 DNA sequence: TGTGCCAGCAGCTTAAGCGGGGGCACAGATACGCAGTATTTT. It encodes CASSLSGGTDTQYF.